This entry concerns a single T cell receptor (beta chain). The antigen remains undetermined. These data come from a study of cytomegalovirus exposure and HLA in healthy donors. The wider study: Unique TCRs from HLA-typed donors, roughly 89 million of them, were held in an early data release. Study-level points and caveats: The study listed around 150 cytomegalovirus-associated TCR beta chains.

PCR employed 60 Vbeta and 13 Jbeta primers. Using immunoSEQ multiplex PCR, the repertoire was profiled, and TCRdb retains in-frame clones only, with some absent. The table includes around 99,000 clones, 77% detected once. The germline V gene encodes CDR1 MNHEY and CDR2 SMNVEV (reference sequence). The CDR3 is 18 residues long. The V and J ends lost 5 bases and 2 bases, in that order; junction bases with no gene match: 11. Sequenced material: PBMCs. The source is a male donor in good health and CMV-seronegative. The rearrangement joins TRBV27 to TRBJ2-1, with TRBD2 identical over 11 bases. The CDR3 sequence: CASSPPGLAGGPYNEQFF. CDR3 nucleotide sequence: TGTGCCAGCAGTCCCCCGGGGCTAGCGGGAGGCCCCTACAATGAGCAGTTCTTC.